The 14 T cell receptor beta chains listed next were all sequenced from one sample in a study of T cell responses to AZD1222 COVID-19 vaccine. The assay was immunoSEQ multiplex PCR, and TCRdb's table has in-frame clones only and misses some. The table records under 130,000 clones, roughly 87% of them present only once. This material consisted of peripheral blood, taken on day 0 of AZD1222 vaccination. The receptors here all came from an adult in good health.

This clone was detected once. The chain carries TRBV6-5 and TRBJ1-3; D unclear. This CDR3 has 13 residues. Germline CDR1 MNHEY, CDR2 SVGAGI. Trimming took off 5 bases at V and 4 bases at J, with 9 bases between the two ends. CDR3 in DNA: TGTGCCAGCAGTCACGTCGTGGGAAACACCATATATTTT. Protein: CASSHVVGNTIYF.

This chain joins TRBV7-2 and TRBJ2-7; D unresolved. The ends were cut back, 1 base at V and 2 bases at J, with 6 bases in the middle. Germline V lookup: CDR1 SGHTA, CDR2 FQGNSA. This CDR3 has 13 amino acids. CDR3 loop: CASSLVRTYEQYF. The CDR3, as DNA: TGTGCCAGCAGCTTAGTCCGGACCTACGAGCAGTACTTC.

The rearrangement links TRBV7-3 to TRBJ1-4, with a tentative D call TRBD1 (5 bases). The V and J ends lost 2 bases and 5 bases respectively, with 9 bases between them. The CDR3 sequence is 14 residues long. In germline, CDR1 is SGHTA, CDR2 FQGTGA. The CDR3 DNA is TGTGCCAGCAGCTTATCCAACAGGAATGAAAAACTGTTTTTT. Its translation: CASSLSNRNEKLFF. The variable domain in full, completed from reference TRBV7-3 and TRBJ1-4, reads GAGVSQTPSNKVTEKGKYVELRCDPISGHTALYWYRQSLGQGPEFLIYFQGTGAADDSGLPNDRFFAVRPEGSVSTLKIQRTERGDSAVYLCASSLSNRNEKLFFGSGTQLSVL.

A few counts support this clone. This chain uses TRBV2 with TRBJ1-5; TRBD1 might be the D (6 bases). The CDR3 has 14 residues. Germline CDR1 and CDR2: SNHLY and FYNNEI. V was cut by 4 bases and J by 7 bases, with 14 bases left in between. Written as DNA, the CDR3 is TGTGCCAGCAGTGTACAGGGAATCGGGCAGCCCCAGCATTTT. Translating gives CASSVQGIGQPQHF.

The chain couples TRBV11-2 to TRBJ2-3, with D uncertain. Germline assignment: CDR1 SGHAT and CDR2 FQNNGV. Between the trimmed V and J ends, which lost 5 bases and 4 bases, there was a span of 7 bases. The CDR3 has 12 amino acids. CDR3 sequence reads: CASSPPADTQYF. In DNA form, the CDR3 reads TGTGCCAGCAGCCCGCCGGCAGATACGCAGTATTTT.

The V gene is TRBV30, the J gene TRBJ2-7; 7 positions match TRBD1. This CDR3 contains 14 residues. V was pared by 0 bases and J by 0 bases, with 2 bases of the junction left unmatched. CDR1 and CDR2 from the germline V gene are GTSNPN and SVGIG (reference sequence). CDR3 in DNA: TGTGCCTGGAGTGTAGCAGGGGGCTCCTACGAGCAGTACTTC. It specifies CAWSVAGGSYEQYF.

The rearrangement uses TRBV6-5 and TRBJ2-7; 7 nucleotides agree with TRBD1. Per germline, CDR1 MNHEY and CDR2 SVGAGI. V was pared by 5 bases and J by 3 bases, with 10 bases of the junction left unmatched. CDR3 size: 15 residues. CDR3 DNA sequence: TGTGCCAGCAGTATGACCGGGACAGTGAGCTACGAGCAGTACTTC. Amino acids: CASSMTGTVSYEQYF.

This chain links TRBV7-9 with TRBJ1-5; D is unresolved. This CDR3 region has 13 residues. Germline V gene data show CDR1 as SEHNR and CDR2 as FQNEAQ (reference sequence). The V end was cut by 2 bases, the J end by 5 bases, with 7 bases between. For the CDR3, the DNA is TGTGCCAGCAGCTTAAGGTCGGATCAGCCCCAGCATTTT. Translated: CASSLRSDQPQHF.

This clone was seen just once. The chain carries TRBV19 and TRBJ1-4; 10 bases align to TRBD1. The junction had 7 bases not matched to a gene; V was cut back by 5 bases and J by 1 base. CDR3 length: 17 amino acids. Germline assignment: CDR1 LNHDA and CDR2 SQIVND (reference sequence). The CDR3 bases are TGTGCCAGTAGTCCAAGGACAGGGGGTTTAACTAATGAAAAACTGTTTTTT. Its protein product is CASSPRTGGLTNEKLFF.

V and J are TRBV3-1 (or the pseudogene TRBV3-2) and TRBJ2-1; possibly TRBD2 for D (5 bases). Trimming pared 0 bases from V and 13 bases from J, leaving 16 bases between. Per the germline V gene, CDR1 is LGHDT and CDR2 is YNNKEL (reference sequence). This CDR3 contains 14 residues. CDR3 bases: TGTGCCAGCAGCCAAGACTCGGGAACCCCCTACCAGTTCTTC. Protein: CASSQDSGTPYQFF.

The rearrangement uses TRBV7-9 and TRBJ1-2, with TRBD1 as a possible D gene (6 bases). V lost 0 bases to trimming and J lost 6 bases, with 17 bases between them. CDR3 size: 16 residues. Germline V lookup: CDR1 SEHNR, CDR2 FQNEAQ (reference sequence). This CDR3 is CASSLALTGTLNGYTF. In DNA form, the CDR3 reads TGTGCCAGCAGCTTAGCATTGACCGGGACACTGAATGGCTACACCTTC.

The rearrangement uses TRBV19 and TRBJ1-2; 11 nucleotides agree with TRBD1. Germline CDR1 reads LNHDA; CDR2 reads SQIVND (reference sequence). Trimming cost V 5 bases and J 7 bases; bases outside gene matches: 15. The CDR3 contains 17 residues. The chain's CDR3 is CASSSPGQGGKGSGYTF. The CDR3 DNA sequence: TGTGCCAGTAGTTCACCGGGACAGGGGGGAAAAGGAAGTGGCTACACCTTC.

This clone showed up just once. Here the CDR3 DNA reads TGTGCCAGCAGCTTCGACAGGGGGGTAAACATTCAGTACTTC. Protein product: CASSFDRGVNIQYF. The gene calls are TRBV7-2 and TRBJ2-4; 9 positions match TRBD1. The V gene's germline CDR1 is SGHTA and CDR2 FQGNSA. CDR3 length equals 14 residues. The ends lost 3 bases at V and 6 bases at J; junction bases unmatched: 3. Full variable domain (remainder filled in from reference TRBV7-2 and TRBJ2-4): GAGVSQSPSNKVTEKGKDVELRCDPISGHTALYWYRQSLGQGLEFLIYFQGNSAPDKSGLPSDRFSAERTGGSVSTLTIQRTQQEDSAVYLCASSFDRGVNIQYFGAGTRLSVL.

The rearrangement uses TRBV11-3 and TRBJ1-1; D call uncertain. The germline V and J ends were trimmed by 2 bases and 3 bases, with 7 bases remaining between them. CDR1 is SGHNT and CDR2 is YENEEA in the germline V gene. This CDR3 is built from 13 residues. The DNA of the CDR3 is TGTGCCAGCAGCTTATCCATGGACACTGAAGCTTTCTTT. It encodes CASSLSMDTEAFF.